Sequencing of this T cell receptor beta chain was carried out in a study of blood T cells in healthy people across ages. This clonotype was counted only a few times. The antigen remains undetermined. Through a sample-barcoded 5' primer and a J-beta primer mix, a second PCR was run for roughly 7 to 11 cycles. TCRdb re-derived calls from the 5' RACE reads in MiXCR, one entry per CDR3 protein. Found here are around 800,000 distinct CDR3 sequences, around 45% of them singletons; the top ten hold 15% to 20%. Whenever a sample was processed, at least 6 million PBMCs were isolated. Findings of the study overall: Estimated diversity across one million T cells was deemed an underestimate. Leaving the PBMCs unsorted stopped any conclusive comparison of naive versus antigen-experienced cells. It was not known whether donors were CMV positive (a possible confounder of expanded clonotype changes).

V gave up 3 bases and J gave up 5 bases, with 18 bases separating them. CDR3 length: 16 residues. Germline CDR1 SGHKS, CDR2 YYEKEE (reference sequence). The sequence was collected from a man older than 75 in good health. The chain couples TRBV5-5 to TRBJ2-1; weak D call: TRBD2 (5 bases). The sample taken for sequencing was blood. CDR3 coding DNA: TGTGCCAGCAGCTCACTCGGGGTAGGTTTCCACAATGAGCAGTTCTTC. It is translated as CASSSLGVGFHNEQFF.